This T cell receptor (beta chain) comes out of a study of blood T cell repertoires in COVID-19. At the level of the study: The United States, Italy and Spain provided the acute and convalescent COVID-19 samples. Sources were T cells, B-cell-depleted T cells, or PBMCs; the material itself was cDNA or gDNA.

Original handling: Reference gene primer amplification in the assay estimated nucleated cell counts. Here immunoSEQ multiplex PCR was the method, and the copy in TCRdb shows in-frame clones only, minus some. From that table come the V and J calls and clone size; the DNA was used to work out D and trimming. Among under 200,000 clones listed, over 75% were seen once. CDR1 SGHNT and CDR2 YYREEE come from the germline V gene (reference sequence). The CDR3 spans 14 residues. With 0 bases removed from V and 1 base from J, the gap between germline ends came to 6 bases. The V call is TRBV5-4, the J call TRBJ2-3; D gene unclear. The sequencing input was peripheral blood. The TCR comes from a man aged 35 to 55 with active or convalescent COVID-19. The CDR3 loop is CASSLDAGTDTQYF. The CDR3 nucleotides read TGTGCCAGCAGCTTGGATGCGGGCACAGATACGCAGTATTTT.